Reported below is one T cell receptor (beta chain). Its target is unknown. These data come from a study of shared clonotypes between healthy human individuals. Whole-study results and caveats: Sequencing depth was expected to influence donor clonotype sharing.

Some 28,000 T cell genomes (about 270 ng DNA) went into each PBMC replicate. Repertoires were generated with immunoSEQ multiplex PCR, while TCRdb's copy carries only in-frame clones and drops some. The sample holds about 470,000 clones; more than 75% are singletons and the top ten take 13%. Per the germline V gene, CDR1 is SGHRS and CDR2 is YFSETQ. The CDR3 spans 18 residues. V shed 3 bases and J 1 base; nucleotides not matched to a gene: 7. Sequencing was performed on PBMCs. The chain has TRBV5-1 and TRBJ2-7; 16 nucleotides match TRBD2. The TCR sequence derives from a woman aged 40-49 years in good health. Some clones in this sample may be carry-over from other donors' samples. The CDR3 bases are TGCGCCAGCAGCTGGGGGACTAGCGGGAGGGCCAGGTCCTACGAGCAGTACTTC. As protein: CASSWGTSGRARSYEQYF.